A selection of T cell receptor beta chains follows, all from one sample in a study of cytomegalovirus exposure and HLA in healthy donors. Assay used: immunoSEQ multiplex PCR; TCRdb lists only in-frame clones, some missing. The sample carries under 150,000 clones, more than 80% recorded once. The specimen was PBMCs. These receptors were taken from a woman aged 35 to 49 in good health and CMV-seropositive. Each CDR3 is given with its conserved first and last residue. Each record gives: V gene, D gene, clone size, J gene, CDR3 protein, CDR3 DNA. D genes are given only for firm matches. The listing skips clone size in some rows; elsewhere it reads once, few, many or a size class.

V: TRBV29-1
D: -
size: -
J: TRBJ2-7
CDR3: CSVTDTYEQYF
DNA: TGCAGCGTGACGGACACCTACGAGCAGTACTTC

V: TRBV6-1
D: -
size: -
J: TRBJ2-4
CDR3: CASSEARLAKNIQYF
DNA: TGTGCCAGCAGTGAGGCCAGGCTAGCCAAAAACATTCAGTACTTC

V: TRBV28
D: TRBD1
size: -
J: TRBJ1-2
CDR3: CASRGGIGTANYGYTF
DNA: TGTGCCAGCAGAGGGGGCATCGGTACCGCTAACTATGGCTACACCTTC

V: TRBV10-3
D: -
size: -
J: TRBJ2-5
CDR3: CAIKGGSGETQYF
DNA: TGTGCCATCAAGGGCGGATCGGGGGAGACCCAGTACTTC

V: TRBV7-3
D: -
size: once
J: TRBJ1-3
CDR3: CASTTGPGNTIYF
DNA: TGTGCCAGCACCACAGGGCCTGGAAACACCATATATTTT

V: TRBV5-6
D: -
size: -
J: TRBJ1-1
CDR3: CASSAYRVVWDTEAFF
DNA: TGTGCCAGCAGCGCCTACAGGGTGGTGTGGGACACTGAAGCTTTCTTT

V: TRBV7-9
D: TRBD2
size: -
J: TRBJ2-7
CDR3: CASSLGASGIREQYF
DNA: TGTGCCAGCAGCTTAGGTGCTAGCGGGATTCGGGAGCAGTACTTC

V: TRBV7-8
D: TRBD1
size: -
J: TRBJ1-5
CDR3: CASSPGTGLDQPQHF
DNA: TGTGCCAGCAGCCCGGGGACAGGGTTGGATCAGCCCCAGCATTTT

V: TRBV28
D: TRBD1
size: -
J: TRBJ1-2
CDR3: CASSLQGGYGYTF
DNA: TGTGCCAGCAGTTTACAGGGGGGTTATGGCTACACCTTC

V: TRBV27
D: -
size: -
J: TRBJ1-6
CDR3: CASSLNFVGIGGPGSPLHF
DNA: TGTGCCAGCAGTTTAAATTTTGTGGGTATTGGGGGCCCCGGTTCACCCCTCCACTTT

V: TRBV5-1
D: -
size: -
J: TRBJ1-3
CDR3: CASSLQSSGNTIYF
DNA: TGCGCCAGCAGCTTACAGTCCTCTGGAAACACCATATATTTT

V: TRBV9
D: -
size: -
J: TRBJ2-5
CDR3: CASSARVWETQYF
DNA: TGTGCCAGCAGCGCGAGGGTGTGGGAGACCCAGTACTTC

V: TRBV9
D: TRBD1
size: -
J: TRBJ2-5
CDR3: CASSVGATGAVETQYF
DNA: TGTGCCAGCAGCGTGGGAGCGACAGGGGCGGTTGAGACCCAGTACTTC

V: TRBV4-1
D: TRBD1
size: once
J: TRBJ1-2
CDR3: CASSTGQSYGYTF
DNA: TGCGCCAGCAGCACGGGACAGAGTTATGGCTACACCTTC

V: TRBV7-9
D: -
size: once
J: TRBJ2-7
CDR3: CASTKGDKSYEQYF
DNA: TGTGCCAGCACCAAGGGGGACAAATCCTACGAGCAGTACTTC

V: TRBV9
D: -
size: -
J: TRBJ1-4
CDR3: CASSVEGSTNEKLFF
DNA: TGTGCCAGCAGCGTAGAGGGGTCGACTAATGAAAAACTGTTTTTT

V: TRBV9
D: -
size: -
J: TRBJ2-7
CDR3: CASSVRAWDEQYF
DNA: TGTGCCAGCAGCGTGAGGGCTTGGGACGAGCAGTACTTC

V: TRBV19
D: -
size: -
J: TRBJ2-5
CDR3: CASSRQALQETQYF
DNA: TGTGCCAGTTCGCGACAGGCCTTACAAGAGACCCAGTACTTC

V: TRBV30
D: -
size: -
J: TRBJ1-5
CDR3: CAWSLSGHQYSNQPQHF
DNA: TGTGCCTGGAGTTTGTCAGGGCATCAGTATAGCAATCAGCCCCAGCATTTT

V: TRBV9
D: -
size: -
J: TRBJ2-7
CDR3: CASSGGQPSYEQYF
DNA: TGTGCCAGCAGCGGGGGACAACCCTCCTACGAGCAGTACTTC

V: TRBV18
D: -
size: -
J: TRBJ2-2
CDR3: CASSLASDGELFF
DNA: TGTGCCAGCTCACTAGCGAGCGACGGGGAGCTGTTTTTT

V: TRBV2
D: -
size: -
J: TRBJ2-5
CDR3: CASSEGRTAETQYF
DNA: TGTGCCAGCAGTGAGGGGAGGACCGCAGAGACCCAGTACTTC

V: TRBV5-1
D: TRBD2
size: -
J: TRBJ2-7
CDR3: CASTPGDPLAAYEQYF
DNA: TGCGCCAGCACCCCGGGGGACCCCCTAGCGGCCTACGAGCAGTACTTC

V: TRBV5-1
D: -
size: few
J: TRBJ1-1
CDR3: CASSLVPGNTEAFF
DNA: TGCGCCAGCAGCTTGGTTCCGGGGAACACTGAAGCTTTCTTT

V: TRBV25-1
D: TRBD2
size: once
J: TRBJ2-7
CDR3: CASRDSGRVDEQYF
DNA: TGTGCCAGCAGGGATAGCGGGAGGGTCGACGAGCAGTACTTC

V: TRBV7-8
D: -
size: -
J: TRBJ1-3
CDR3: CASSLASGTNTIYF
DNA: TGTGCCAGCAGCTTAGCTTCCGGGACTAACACCATATATTTT

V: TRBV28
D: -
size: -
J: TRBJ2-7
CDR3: CASRRDPTGGQYF
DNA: TGTGCCAGCAGGCGGGACCCGACGGGCGGGCAGTACTTC

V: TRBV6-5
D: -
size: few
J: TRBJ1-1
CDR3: CASTLSLSPEAFF
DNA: TGTGCCAGCACCCTAAGCCTTAGCCCTGAAGCTTTCTTT

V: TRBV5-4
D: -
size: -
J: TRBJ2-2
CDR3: CASSLAFGGISNTGELFF
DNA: TGTGCCAGCAGCTTGGCTTTCGGCGGCATATCGAACACCGGGGAGCTGTTTTTT